The 9 T cell receptor beta chains below all came from one sample that was sequenced in a study of early T cells in non-severe SARS-CoV-2 infection. TCRdb recomputed calls from the 5' RACE reads with MiXCR, one row per CDR3 protein. The table lists approximately 30,000 distinct CDR3 sequences, 5.6% of them singletons. Sequencing input: whole blood. The origin of the receptors is an adult who was a healthcare worker with PCR-confirmed SARS-CoV-2 infection or an uninfected control (not recorded which).

A few counts support this clonotype. The chain has TRBV14 and TRBJ2-3; no definite D call. The CDR3 runs 14 residues. The germline V gene encodes CDR1 SGHDN and CDR2 FVKESK. Trimming shortened V by 4 bases and J by 0 bases, and 8 bases separated the two germline ends. The DNA for the CDR3 is TGTGCCAGCAGCCCGTCGAGTAGCACAGATACGCAGTATTTT. The encoded protein is CASSPSSSTDTQYF.

The sample holds many counts of this clonotype. This chain uses TRBV19 with TRBJ2-5; D unresolved. CDR3 length: 12 residues. Trimming stripped 5 bases from V and 5 bases from J, with 9 bases between. CDR1 and CDR2 (germline): LNHDA, SQIVND (reference sequence). CDR3 sequence (DNA): TGTGCCAGTAGTCTCTCCCCTGAGACCCAGTACTTC. This translates into CASSLSPETQYF.

This rearrangement joins TRBV20-1 to TRBJ2-5; TRBD2 matches at 7 bases. V dropped 5 bases and J dropped 5; count of bases not matched to a gene: 8. The germline CDR1 and CDR2 sequences are DFQATT and SNEGSKA (reference sequence). The CDR3 has 13 amino acids. CDR3 region: CSAFTGLGETQYF. CDR3 in DNA: TGCAGTGCTTTCACAGGACTAGGGGAGACCCAGTACTTC.

This clonotype showed up many times. The chain couples TRBV2 to TRBJ2-1; TRBD1 or TRBD2 may be the D gene (5 bases each). This CDR3 is built from 13 residues. V was pared by 6 bases and J by 4 bases, with 10 bases between. Germline assignment: CDR1 SNHLY and CDR2 FYNNEI. As DNA, the CDR3 is TGTGCCAGCAGCCGGGACCTTTACAATGAGCAGTTCTTC. Encoded protein: CASSRDLYNEQFF. The whole variable domain, remainder taken from reference TRBV2 and TRBJ2-1, is EPEVTQTPSHQVTQMGQEVILRCVPISNHLYFYWYRQILGQKVEFLVSFYNNEISEKSEIFDDQFSVERPDGSNFTLKIRSTKLEDSAMYFCASSRDLYNEQFFGPGTRLTVL.

This clonotype has a count of ten or more. The chain carries TRBV20-1 and TRBJ1-5, with D uncertain. Per the germline V gene, CDR1 is DFQATT and CDR2 is SNEGSKA (reference sequence). The CDR3 spans 14 residues. The V end lost 0 bases, the J end lost 1 base, and 7 bases lay between the germline ends. In DNA form, the CDR3 reads TGCAGTGCTAGAGATCGGCGGAGCAATCAGCCCCAGCATTTT. This codes for CSARDRRSNQPQHF.

This clonotype showed up many times. V gene TRBV10-1 combines with J gene TRBJ1-1, with unresolved D. CDR3 length: 10 residues. Germline-derived CDR1 and CDR2 are WNHNN and SYGVQD (reference sequence). Trimming stripped 7 bases from V and 10 bases from J, with 10 bases between. The CDR3: CASTRARAFF. Here the CDR3 DNA reads TGCGCCAGCACGAGGGCTCGAGCTTTCTTT.

This clonotype was counted at least ten times. The chain is built from TRBV20-1 and TRBJ1-5; a weak D match, TRBD1 (6 bases). This CDR3 has 15 residues. The germline CDR1 and CDR2 sequences are DFQATT and SNEGSKA (reference sequence). V was clipped by 2 bases and J by 4 bases, with 15 bases between them. Here the CDR3 reads CSARQWGQGNQPQHF. For the CDR3, the DNA is TGCAGTGCTAGACAATGGGGCCAGGGGAATCAGCCCCAGCATTTT.

This clonotype has ten or more counts. This chain connects TRBV20-1 to TRBJ2-7, with D perhaps matching TRBD2 (6 bases). CDR1 and CDR2 from the germline V gene are DFQATT and SNEGSKA (reference sequence). Trimming pared 3 bases from V and 3 bases from J, leaving 15 bases between. The CDR3 spans 14 residues. CDR3 sequence: CSASVGGVVYEQYF. The CDR3 region has the DNA TGCAGTGCTAGCGTGGGCGGGGTGGTCTACGAGCAGTACTTC.

Ten or more counts support this clonotype. V is TRBV3-1 and J is TRBJ2-1; 12 nucleotides match TRBD2. Trimming at V came to 6 bases and at J to 3 bases, leaving 3 bases not matched to a gene. The CDR3 runs 15 residues. Germline-derived CDR1 and CDR2 are LGHDT and YNNKEL (reference sequence). In DNA form, the CDR3 reads TGTGCCAGCAGTGAGACTAGCGGGAGCTACAATGAGCAGTTCTTC. Amino acids: CASSETSGSYNEQFF.